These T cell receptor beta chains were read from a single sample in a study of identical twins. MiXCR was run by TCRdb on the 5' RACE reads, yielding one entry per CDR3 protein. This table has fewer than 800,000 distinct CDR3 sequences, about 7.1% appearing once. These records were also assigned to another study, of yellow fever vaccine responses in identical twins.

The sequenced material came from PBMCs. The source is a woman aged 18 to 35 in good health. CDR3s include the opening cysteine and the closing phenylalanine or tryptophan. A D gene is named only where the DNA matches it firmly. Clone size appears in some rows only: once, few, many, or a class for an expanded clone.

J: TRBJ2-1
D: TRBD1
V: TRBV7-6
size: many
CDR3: CASSSPFGTGGKNEQFF
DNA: TGTGCCAGCAGCTCCCCTTTTGGGACAGGGGGCAAAAATGAGCAGTTCTTC

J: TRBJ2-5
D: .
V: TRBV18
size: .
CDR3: CASSPPFRDTEETQYF
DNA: TGTGCCAGCTCACCCCCATTCCGGGACACTGAAGAGACCCAGTACTTC

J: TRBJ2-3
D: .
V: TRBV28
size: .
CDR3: CASSPGVVGTDTQYF
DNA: TGTGCCAGCAGTCCAGGGGTGGTTGGCACAGATACGCAGTATTTT

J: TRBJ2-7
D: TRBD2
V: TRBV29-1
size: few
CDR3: CSVAIGGLGLAGVGEQYF
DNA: TGCAGCGTCGCTATCGGTGGGTTGGGACTAGCGGGAGTGGGCGAGCAGTACTTC

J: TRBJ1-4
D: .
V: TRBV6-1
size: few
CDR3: CASSRLGAVEKLFF
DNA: TGTGCCAGCAGTAGGTTGGGGGCGGTCGAAAAACTGTTTTTT

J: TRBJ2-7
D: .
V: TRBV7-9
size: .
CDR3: CASSKWPEDYEQYF
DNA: TGTGCCAGCAGCAAGTGGCCTGAGGACTACGAGCAGTACTTC

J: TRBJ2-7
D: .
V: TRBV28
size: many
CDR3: CASSPLNEQYF
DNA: TGTGCCAGCAGTCCCCTTAACGAGCAGTACTTC

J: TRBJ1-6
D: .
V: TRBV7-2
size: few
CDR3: CASSLQGSPLHF
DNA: TGTGCCAGCAGCTTACAGGGGTCACCCCTCCACTTT

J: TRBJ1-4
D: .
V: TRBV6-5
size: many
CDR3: CASRRGGEKLFF
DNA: TGTGCCAGCAGGCGAGGGGGAGAAAAACTGTTTTTT

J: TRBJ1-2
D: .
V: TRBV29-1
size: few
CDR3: CSVGETANYGYTF
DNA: TGCAGCGTTGGGGAGACCGCTAACTATGGCTACACCTTC

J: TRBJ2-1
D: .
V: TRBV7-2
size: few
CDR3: CASSLALLSEQFF
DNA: TGTGCCAGCAGCTTAGCGCTTCTGAGCGAGCAGTTCTTC

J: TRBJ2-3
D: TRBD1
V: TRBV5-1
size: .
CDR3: CASRLGGYWTAAPDTQYF
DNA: TGCGCCAGCAGACTAGGGGGCTATTGGACAGCCGCCCCAGATACGCAGTATTTT

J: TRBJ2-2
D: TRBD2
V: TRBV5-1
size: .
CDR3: CASTQRGGNTGELFF
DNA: TGCGCCAGCACCCAGCGGGGGGGGAACACCGGGGAGCTGTTTTTT

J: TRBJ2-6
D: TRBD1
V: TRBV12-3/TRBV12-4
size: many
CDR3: CASSLRQGTGANVLTF
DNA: TGTGCCAGCAGTCTAAGACAGGGTACCGGGGCCAACGTCCTGACTTTC

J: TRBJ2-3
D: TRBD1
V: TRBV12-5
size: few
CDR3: CASGLVRTGGFTDTQYF
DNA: TGTGCTAGTGGTTTGGTACGGACAGGGGGCTTCACAGATACGCAGTATTTT

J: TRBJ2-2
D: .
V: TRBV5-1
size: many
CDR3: CASRRDRNTGELFF
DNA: TGCGCCAGCAGGCGGGACCGGAACACCGGGGAGCTGTTTTTT

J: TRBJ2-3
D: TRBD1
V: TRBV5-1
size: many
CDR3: CASMPGQTVLDTQYF
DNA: TGCGCCAGCATGCCGGGACAGACCGTACTAGATACGCAGTATTTT